Shown below are 10 T cell receptor beta chains from a single sample sequenced in a study of monozygotic twins with inflammatory bowel disease. TCRdb reanalyzed the 5' RACE reads, giving one entry per CDR3 protein sequence and no DNA. The sample table sets out approximately 400,000 distinct CDR3 sequences. The sequencing sample was made of blood. These receptors originate from a human donor with ulcerative colitis or Crohn's disease, or a healthy co-twin of an affected twin (not recorded which).

The chain couples TRBV4-1 to TRBJ2-1; TCRdb reports TRBD2, a call that lacks DNA to check it against. Germline CDR1 MGHRA, CDR2 YSYEKL. The CDR3 consists of 16 residues. CDR3 in amino acids: CASSQGTSGHYNEQFF.

V and J are TRBV14 and TRBJ1-1. CDR1 and CDR2 (germline): SGHDN, FVKESK. CDR3 length equals 14 residues. The CDR3 is CASSPRILNTEAFF.

The rearrangement links TRBV12-3 or TRBV12-4 to TRBJ2-5; without DNA, the TCRdb call of TRBD1 cannot be checked. The CDR3 covers 17 residues. The CDR3 reads CASSLKVRDRGSETQYF.

This chain joins TRBV20-1 and TRBJ2-4; TCRdb designates TRBD2, a call that cannot be tested without DNA. This CDR3 contains 20 residues. Looked up from germline, CDR1 is DFQATT and CDR2 is SNEGSKA (reference sequence). CDR3 loop: CSARGGLAGPRGGAKNIQYF.

The chain is built from TRBV4-3 and TRBJ2-7. There are 15 residues in the CDR3. From germline, CDR1 is LGHNA and CDR2 YSLEER. CDR3 loop: CASSQENYRSYEQYF.

The gene calls are TRBV15 and TRBJ2-5. Germline loops: CDR1 LNHNV, CDR2 YYDKDF (reference sequence). The CDR3 sequence is 14 residues long. CDR3 region: CATSRNMYRETQYF.

J is TRBJ1-4 and V is TRBV15; TCRdb returns TRBD1, unconfirmable since there is no DNA. The CDR3 sequence is 16 residues long. CDR1 is LNHNV, CDR2 YYDKDF, per germline (reference sequence). CDR3 residues: CATSRGNRADNEKLFF.

This chain uses TRBV5-1 with TRBJ1-4; TCRdb reports TRBD1, a call that lacks DNA to check it against. The CDR3 spans 15 residues. Germline values: CDR1 SGHRS, CDR2 YFSETQ. The CDR3 is CASSPRSGGGEKLFF.

The V call is TRBV6-2 or TRBV6-3, the J call TRBJ2-2; TCRdb proposes TRBD2, but this gene call is untestable without DNA. Per germline, CDR1 MNHEY and CDR2 SVGEGT. CDR3 length: 15 residues. The CDR3 spells CASTSVGLHTGELFF.

This chain connects TRBV28 to TRBJ2-7; absent DNA, TCRdb's TRBD1 call cannot be checked. Germline V gene lookup returns CDR1 MDHEN and CDR2 SYDVKM. The CDR3 has 15 residues. CDR3 amino acids: CASSTPQAWGYEQYF.